These T cell receptor beta chains were read from a single sample in a study of blood T cell repertoires in COVID-19. Clones were read by immunoSEQ multiplex PCR, and TCRdb kept only the in-frame ones, dropping some. Altogether some 240,000 clones are present, approximately 85% being singletons, with the ten largest covering more than 2%. The sequenced sample was peripheral blood. These receptors were taken from a woman in her seventies with COVID-19, enrolled during active disease. CDR3s include the opening cysteine and the closing phenylalanine or tryptophan. A D gene is named only where the DNA matches it firmly. Size is stated for part of the rows, as once, few or many counts, or as a class when the clone is expanded.

J,size,D,V,DNA,CDR3
TRBJ2-5,-,TRBD2,TRBV6-5,TGTGCCAGCATCCCTCGGGGGGGACTGGGGACCCAGTACTTC,CASIPRGGLGTQYF
TRBJ1-5,few,-,TRBV6-5,TGTGCCAGCAGGGCCCGACAGGCACAGCCCCAGCATTTT,CASRARQAQPQHF
TRBJ1-6,-,TRBD1,TRBV4-3,TGCGCCAGCAGCCAAGCCACAGGGGGGCCCTATAATTCACCCCTCCACTTT,CASSQATGGPYNSPLHF
TRBJ2-7,-,-,TRBV11-2,TGTGCCAGCAGCTTAGTTAGCTACGAGCAGTACTTC,CASSLVSYEQYF
TRBJ2-7,-,TRBD1,TRBV4-1,TGCGCCAGCAGCCTTCTACCTCCGACAGGGGGCGGGATCCACGAGCAGTACTTC,CASSLLPPTGGGIHEQYF
TRBJ1-5,-,TRBD1,TRBV7-9,TGTGCCAGCAGCTTAGCGAGAGGACAGGGAAGGGGCAATCAGCCCCAGCATTTT,CASSLARGQGRGNQPQHF
TRBJ2-1,-,TRBD2,TRBV7-2,TGTGCCAGCAGCTTAGCGGGAGGCGGGAGGTCTTACAATGAGCAGTTCTTC,CASSLAGGGRSYNEQFF
TRBJ2-1,-,-,TRBV5-6,TGTGCCAGCAGATCGGACTATTACAATGAGCAGTTCTTC,CASRSDYYNEQFF
TRBJ2-1,-,-,TRBV10-2,TGCGCCAGCAGTGGAATAGACGGACGGGGAAGGCACAATGAGCAGTTCTTC,CASSGIDGRGRHNEQFF
TRBJ2-1,once,-,TRBV19,TGTGCCAGTAAGCTAGACAGTTGGGTACACAATGAGCAGTTCTTC,CASKLDSWVHNEQFF
TRBJ1-1,few,-,TRBV5-1,TGCGCCAGCAGCTTACAAACCGGGGGCACTGAAGCTTTCTTT,CASSLQTGGTEAFF
TRBJ2-7,once,-,TRBV6-5,TGTGCCAGCAGCCGGACACCTCAATACGAGCAGTACTTC,CASSRTPQYEQYF
TRBJ1-6,-,-,TRBV14,TGTGCCAGCAGCCAAGGACAAGCCTATAATTCACCCCTCCACTTT,CASSQGQAYNSPLHF
TRBJ2-5,-,-,TRBV10-3,TGTGCCATCAGTGAAGGTGGAGGGGCGGGGGAGACCCAGTACTTC,CAISEGGGAGETQYF
TRBJ1-1,once,TRBD1,TRBV7-6,TGTGCCAGCAGCTTAGCCCCGACAGGGGTTGCCACTGAAGCTTTCTTT,CASSLAPTGVATEAFF
TRBJ2-1,-,-,TRBV5-1,TGCGCCAGCAGCTCCCAGGGCTACGACAATGAGCAGTTCTTC,CASSSQGYDNEQFF
TRBJ1-2,few,-,TRBV27,TGTGCCAGCAGTCCCTCAGACAGGCCCAACTATGGCTACACCTTC,CASSPSDRPNYGYTF
TRBJ1-5,-,-,TRBV4-1,TGCGCCAGCAGCCAGCAGTTGGGCATTCATCAGCCCCAGCATTTT,CASSQQLGIHQPQHF
TRBJ2-2,-,TRBD1,TRBV10-3,TGTGCCATCAGTGAGAAAGGAACAGGGGGACGCGGGGAGCTGTTTTTT,CAISEKGTGGRGELFF
TRBJ2-7,-,TRBD1,TRBV27,TGTGCCAGCAGTTTAAGCGTAGGGGGCCTCGAGCAGTACTTC,CASSLSVGGLEQYF
TRBJ2-1,-,TRBD1,TRBV4-3,TGCGCCAGCAGCCATAGGGACAGGCTCTCCAATGAGCAGTTCTTC,CASSHRDRLSNEQFF
TRBJ2-2,-,TRBD2,TRBV4-2,TGTGCCAGCAGCCAGAGGGCCGGGACTAGCGGGGACGGGCCGGCCGGGGAGCTGTTTTTT,CASSQRAGTSGDGPAGELFF
TRBJ2-7,-,-,TRBV7-9,TGTGCCAGCAGCTTTTCCAGGAACGGCGAGCAGTACTTC,CASSFSRNGEQYF
TRBJ2-2,once,-,TRBV12-3/TRBV12-4,TGTGCCAGCAGTTTCGGAGGTACCGGGGAGCTGTTTTTT,CASSFGGTGELFF
TRBJ2-1,once,-,TRBV5-1,TGCGCCAGCAGCTTGGGGGGGCCGATGGGTTACAATGAGCAGTTCTTC,CASSLGGPMGYNEQFF
TRBJ1-6,-,TRBD1,TRBV6-5,TGTGCCAGCAGAATTCAGGGGGATTCACCCCTCCACTTT,CASRIQGDSPLHF
TRBJ2-1,once,TRBD1,TRBV9,TGTGCCAGCAGCGTTCTACAGGGGGTCTCCTACAATGAGCAGTTCTTC,CASSVLQGVSYNEQFF
TRBJ1-4,-,-,TRBV7-9,TGTGCCAGCAGCTTGACAGCCCGTAATGAAAAACTGTTTTTT,CASSLTARNEKLFF
TRBJ2-7,-,TRBD1,TRBV6-5,TGTGCCATCGGATACAGGGGGGAGTACTTC,CAIGYRGEYF
TRBJ1-6,few,TRBD1,TRBV19,TGTGCCAGTAGCCGGGACAGGGGAGAAGGGTCACCCCTCCACTTT,CASSRDRGEGSPLHF
TRBJ1-2,-,TRBD1,TRBV18,TGTGCCAGCTCACCACCGACAGGGTACTATGGCTACACCTTC,CASSPPTGYYGYTF
TRBJ2-5,-,TRBD2,TRBV29-1,TGCAGCGGCAGGGCTAGCGGGAAAGTGGAGACCCAGTACTTC,CSGRASGKVETQYF
TRBJ2-7,-,-,TRBV19,TGTGCCAGTAGTATAGCGGAACAGCAATACTACGAGCAGTACTTC,CASSIAEQQYYEQYF
TRBJ2-5,-,TRBD2,TRBV15,TGTGCCACCAGCAGAGGGGATAGCGGGGGGGCCGGAGAGACCCAGTACTTC,CATSRGDSGGAGETQYF
TRBJ2-5,-,TRBD2,TRBV9,TGTGCCAGCAGCGTAGGGGCCCCAGTAAGCGGGAGCCAAGAGACCCAGTACTTC,CASSVGAPVSGSQETQYF
TRBJ2-6,-,-,TRBV7-8,TGTGCCAGCAGCTTAGCAGGGGTATCTGGGGCCAACGTCCTGACTTTC,CASSLAGVSGANVLTF
TRBJ1-1,-,-,TRBV27,TGTGCCAGCAGTGTCCGGGACTCAGCTTTCTTT,CASSVRDSAFF
TRBJ2-3,-,TRBD2,TRBV7-2,TGTGCCAGCAGCGAACTAGCGGGGGGGGGCACAGATACGCAGTATTTT,CASSELAGGGTDTQYF
TRBJ1-2,-,-,TRBV4-1,TGCGCCAGCAGCCAAGATCAAGGGACACCACTTGGCTACACCTTC,CASSQDQGTPLGYTF
TRBJ1-1,-,TRBD1,TRBV4-1,TGCGCCAGCAGCCAAGCGGTGACAGGGGCTGATGAAGCTTTCTTT,CASSQAVTGADEAFF